This T cell receptor (beta chain) comes out of a study of blood T cell repertoires in COVID-19 (dated by TCRdb to the early 2020s). About the investigation overall: Samples from collaborators originated in the United States, Italy and Spain and spanned both the acute and convalescent phases of COVID-19. The repertoires were made available in a free public database intended to serve as a resource for research on the immune response to SARS-CoV-2. The prospective study material was composed of cDNA or gDNA derived from T cells, B-cell-depleted T cells, or PBMCs. Where available, HLA class I and class II types were obtained from metadata supplied by the sample provider rather than from assay-based typing. The sample metadata nearly always contained a de-identified subject ID, COVID-19 status, age in years and sex. Samples were obtained from the ongoing ImmuneRACE study (first 160 participants) and from over 1,000 subjects provided by 6 global collaborators. Subjects who had been exposed to COVID-19, were actively infected with it, or had recovered from it provided the deeply sampled blood TCRbeta repertoires that made up the dataset.

The CDR3 measures 13 amino acids from cysteine to phenylalanine. Here the CDR3 DNA is all that survives: 39 bases in frame from base 1. The trim is 8 bases for V and 1 base for J, with a gap of 12 bases between the germline ends. For CDR1 and CDR2, the germline V gene (reference sequence) lists MNHEY and SMNVEV. Each collaborating institution followed its own protocols to collect whole blood in K2EDTA tubes. Collaborator samples were shipped for TCRbeta analysis as frozen whole blood, isolated PBMCs, or DNA extracted from either sample type. The investigation overall reported the following: Clinical and demographic metadata were provided uncurated, with the amount varying by source and participant.

As regards this clone: No antigen is known for it. The record has no base qualities; no much larger clone is one base away.

The immunoSEQ Assay, a bias-controlled multiplex PCR, was used to amplify TCRbeta CDR3 regions from genomic DNA. Regarding the original processing steps: Nucleated cell counts per sample were estimated from amplification of reference gene primers within the assay. Sequence reads were collapsed and filtered to measure the absolute abundance of every unique TCRbeta CDR3 rearrangement. For each sample, productive Simpson clonality was calculated as the square root of Simpson's diversity index over productive rearrangements. In its TCRdb copy, this immuneACCESS table keeps in-frame sequences only and misses some clones. Where compared with another copy, unresolved V genes explain less than half of these, and the others have no known cause. The V and J calls and the clone size are those of that table, but D and trimming were determined from the DNA. Recorded for this sample are under 55,000 clones; about 85% of them occurred a single time. Roughly a third of the sample lies in the top ten.

Sequences were obtained from peripheral blood. The clonotype originates from an elderly woman with acute or convalescent COVID-19. Recombination joined TRBV27 with TRBJ2-7, and perhaps TRBD2 as D gene, on 6 matching bases. The CDR3 protein: CASGRIGSYEQYF. Read as DNA, the sequence is TGTGCCAGCGGGAGGATTGGATCCTACGAGCAGTACTTC.